This T cell receptor (beta chain) was sequenced during a study of blood T cells in healthy people across ages. This CDR3 contains 17 residues. V gave up 1 base and J gave up 3 bases; unmatched junction bases: 10. Germline values: CDR1 LGHDT, CDR2 YNNKEL (reference sequence). The second PCR ran 7 to 11 cycles with a sample-barcoded 5' primer and J-beta primers. TCRdb called the 5' RACE reads again in MiXCR, with one record for every CDR3 protein. The sample holds approximately 290,000 distinct CDR3 sequences, roughly 26% seen once. As regards this clonotype: Antigen: not known.

Study-level points and caveats: Because donor CMV status was unknown, expanded clonotype changes were possibly confounded.

The material sequenced was blood. This receptor was taken from a woman aged 70-85 years in good health. The chain employs TRBV3-1 and TRBJ1-2; 8 bases are shared with TRBD1. The chain's CDR3 is CASSQVSQTGEDYGYTF. CDR3 nucleotide sequence: TGTGCCAGCAGCCAAGTCTCTCAGACAGGGGAGGACTATGGCTACACCTTC. Full variable domain (outside the CDR3, taken from reference TRBV3-1 and TRBJ1-2): DTAVSQTPKYLVTQMGNDKSIKCEQNLGHDTMYWYKQDSKKFLKIMFSYNNKELIINETVPNRFSPKSPDKAHLNLHINSLELGDSAVYFCASSQVSQTGEDYGYTFGSGTRLTVV.